A selection of T cell receptor beta chains follows, all from one sample in a study of blood T cell repertoires in COVID-19. The data were produced by immunoSEQ multiplex PCR, yet TCRdb's version contains in-frame clones alone and is incomplete. The sample has approximately 50,000 clones, over 85% seen once. Material for sequencing was peripheral blood. Source of these receptors: a human donor in a cohort sampled during active COVID-19. CDR3s include the opening cysteine and the closing phenylalanine or tryptophan. Fields, in order: CDR3 DNA, CDR3 protein, clone size, J gene, V gene, D gene. The D gene is left open where the match is weak. Expanded clones are given a class, and other clones once, few, many or no size at all.

DNA: TGTGCCAGCAGCTCGACTAGCGGGAGGGGGGAGCAGTACTTC
CDR3: CASSSTSGRGEQYF
size: -
J: TRBJ2-7
V: TRBV7-9
D: TRBD2

DNA: TGTGCCAGCACCAAAAGTTCCGGCACCGGGGAGCTGTTTTTT
CDR3: CASTKSSGTGELFF
size: -
J: TRBJ2-2
V: TRBV6-5
D: -

DNA: TGTGCCAGCAGCTTAGTTGGGACAAATGGAAAACTGTTTTTT
CDR3: CASSLVGTNGKLFF
size: -
J: TRBJ1-4
V: TRBV7-8
D: -

DNA: TGTGCCAGTAGAAGGAGTTTTGGGGCCAACGTCCTGACTTTC
CDR3: CASRRSFGANVLTF
size: -
J: TRBJ2-6
V: TRBV19
D: -

DNA: TGTGCCAGCAGTTACTCGAGGGTAGCGGGACAAGAGACCCAGTACTTC
CDR3: CASSYSRVAGQETQYF
size: -
J: TRBJ2-5
V: TRBV6-5
D: TRBD2

DNA: TGTGCCAGCAGTCCCCGTTGGACAGGGGGTCTAGCGGGGTCCTACAATGAGCAGTTCTTC
CDR3: CASSPRWTGGLAGSYNEQFF
size: -
J: TRBJ2-1
V: TRBV6-6
D: -

DNA: TGTGCCAGCAGCCCCCGGGGGAACACCGGGGAGCTGTTTTTT
CDR3: CASSPRGNTGELFF
size: -
J: TRBJ2-2
V: TRBV9
D: -

DNA: TGTGCCAGCAGCTTAAAGGTCGGTGGGGAGAGGGCTTTCTTT
CDR3: CASSLKVGGERAFF
size: -
J: TRBJ1-1
V: TRBV7-9
D: -

DNA: TGTGCCAGCATTCCGACAAGTAACTATGGCTACACCTTC
CDR3: CASIPTSNYGYTF
size: -
J: TRBJ1-2
V: TRBV6-5
D: -

DNA: TGTGCCAGCAGCCTCTCGGGGGGTCGACAGCCCCAGCATTTT
CDR3: CASSLSGGRQPQHF
size: once
J: TRBJ1-5
V: TRBV28
D: -

DNA: TGTGCCAGCAGCCGGCTGGGGTCCCGAGGGGAAAAACTGTTTTTT
CDR3: CASSRLGSRGEKLFF
size: -
J: TRBJ1-4
V: TRBV3-1/TRBV3-2
D: -

DNA: TGTGCCAGCAAAAGGACAGAAGGCAATTCACCCCTCCACTTT
CDR3: CASKRTEGNSPLHF
size: few
J: TRBJ1-6
V: TRBV2
D: -

DNA: TGTGCCAGCAGCTCAACCCGGGACAGGGGATCTGGGGCCAACGTCCTGACTTTC
CDR3: CASSSTRDRGSGANVLTF
size: once
J: TRBJ2-6
V: TRBV7-6
D: TRBD1

DNA: TGCGCCAGCAGCTTGGCAGACAGGAGAAATGAAAAACTGTTTTTT
CDR3: CASSLADRRNEKLFF
size: -
J: TRBJ1-4
V: TRBV5-1
D: -

DNA: TGCGCCAGCAGCCAAGATGACAGGGTAGGCACTGAAGCTTTCTTT
CDR3: CASSQDDRVGTEAFF
size: -
J: TRBJ1-1
V: TRBV4-1
D: TRBD1

DNA: TGTGCCAGCAGCCCCCCGACCTTGAACGGGGGCTACACCTTC
CDR3: CASSPPTLNGGYTF
size: few
J: TRBJ1-2
V: TRBV9
D: -

DNA: TGTGCCAGCAGCCGGGGACAGGGCGTAGAAAAACTGTTTTTT
CDR3: CASSRGQGVEKLFF
size: -
J: TRBJ1-4
V: TRBV6-2/TRBV6-3
D: TRBD1

DNA: TGTGCTAGCAGCCCGATGGGGGCGGGGGTATACAATGAGCAGTTCTTC
CDR3: CASSPMGAGVYNEQFF
size: -
J: TRBJ2-1
V: TRBV7-7
D: -

DNA: TGTGCTAGCAGCTGGGACAGGGTGAAAGGGGGAATAGCCAAAAACATTCAGTACTTC
CDR3: CASSWDRVKGGIAKNIQYF
size: -
J: TRBJ2-4
V: TRBV7-7
D: TRBD1

DNA: TGTGCCAGCAGCCAAGAAATATACAGGGCGGACACCGGGGAGCTGTTTTTT
CDR3: CASSQEIYRADTGELFF
size: -
J: TRBJ2-2
V: TRBV4-2
D: -

DNA: TGTGCCAGCAGTTTCCCCTCTAGCGAGACCTCCTACGAGCAGTACTTC
CDR3: CASSFPSSETSYEQYF
size: -
J: TRBJ2-7
V: TRBV28
D: -

DNA: TGTGCCTGGAAGGTGACTTGGGATAATTCACCCCTCCACTTT
CDR3: CAWKVTWDNSPLHF
size: -
J: TRBJ1-6
V: TRBV30
D: -

DNA: TGTGCCACCTTGAGGACTAGCGGCTCCTACGAGCAGTACTTC
CDR3: CATLRTSGSYEQYF
size: once
J: TRBJ2-7
V: TRBV6-5
D: TRBD2

DNA: TGTGCCAGCAGCCAATTAGCGGACCCCTCCTACAATGAGCAGTTCTTC
CDR3: CASSQLADPSYNEQFF
size: -
J: TRBJ2-1
V: TRBV7-2
D: -

DNA: TGTGCCACCACGGGAAGCCCCTACGAGCAGTACTTC
CDR3: CATTGSPYEQYF
size: -
J: TRBJ2-7
V: TRBV28
D: -

DNA: TGTGCCAGCTCGCTACCCGCAACTAATGAAAAACTGTTTTTT
CDR3: CASSLPATNEKLFF
size: few
J: TRBJ1-4
V: TRBV18
D: -

DNA: TGCAGCGTGATGGGACTAGCGGGAGGCATTGAGCAGTTCTTC
CDR3: CSVMGLAGGIEQFF
size: -
J: TRBJ2-1
V: TRBV29-1
D: TRBD2

DNA: TGTGCCAGCACCAAAGGGACAGGGCCCAACTATGGCTACACCTTC
CDR3: CASTKGTGPNYGYTF
size: -
J: TRBJ1-2
V: TRBV6-5
D: TRBD1

DNA: TGTGCCAGTAGTGCAGGGGGAGATACGCAGTATTTT
CDR3: CASSAGGDTQYF
size: -
J: TRBJ2-3
V: TRBV19
D: TRBD1

DNA: TGTGCCAGCAGCGTAGGGCATTCAACTAATGAAAAACTGTTTTTT
CDR3: CASSVGHSTNEKLFF
size: -
J: TRBJ1-4
V: TRBV9
D: -

DNA: TGTGCCAGCAGTTACGTCCAGGGCGGTCAGCCCCAGCATTTT
CDR3: CASSYVQGGQPQHF
size: -
J: TRBJ1-5
V: TRBV6-5
D: -

DNA: TGTGCCAGCAGATTAGACGGGAGAGGCAATGAGCAGTTCTTC
CDR3: CASRLDGRGNEQFF
size: -
J: TRBJ2-1
V: TRBV6-5
D: -

DNA: TGTGCCAGCAAGCGGGACAGGGCCACAGATACGCAGTATTTT
CDR3: CASKRDRATDTQYF
size: -
J: TRBJ2-3
V: TRBV6-5
D: TRBD1

DNA: TGTGCCAGTAGTATAGTAGCGGGAGGCGAGACCCAGTACTTC
CDR3: CASSIVAGGETQYF
size: -
J: TRBJ2-5
V: TRBV19
D: TRBD2

DNA: TGTGCCAGCAGAGCGGGACTAGCGGTTGGGGGCAATGAGCAGTTCTTC
CDR3: CASRAGLAVGGNEQFF
size: -
J: TRBJ2-1
V: TRBV5-5
D: TRBD2

DNA: TGTGCCAGCAGTTTCCCCTCAGACAGGGGCTATGGCTACACCTTC
CDR3: CASSFPSDRGYGYTF
size: -
J: TRBJ1-2
V: TRBV28
D: TRBD1

DNA: TGCGCCAGCAGTGCCTCCAGGGGTGTATATCAGCCCCAGCATTTT
CDR3: CASSASRGVYQPQHF
size: -
J: TRBJ1-5
V: TRBV10-2
D: -

DNA: TGTGCCAGCAGCCGGTACAGCGGGAGTGGCACAGATACGCAGTATTTT
CDR3: CASSRYSGSGTDTQYF
size: -
J: TRBJ2-3
V: TRBV4-2
D: TRBD2

DNA: TGTGCCAGCTCACCAGGGGGGTGGTATAGCAATCAGCCCCAGCATTTT
CDR3: CASSPGGWYSNQPQHF
size: -
J: TRBJ1-5
V: TRBV18
D: -

DNA: TGCGCCAGCAGCTTACAGCTAGCCAAAAACATTCAGTACTTC
CDR3: CASSLQLAKNIQYF
size: -
J: TRBJ2-4
V: TRBV5-1
D: -

DNA: TGCGCCAGCAGCTTGGCCGGGACTAGCGGGAGTAGCGAGCAGTACTTC
CDR3: CASSLAGTSGSSEQYF
size: -
J: TRBJ2-7
V: TRBV5-1
D: TRBD2

DNA: TGTGCCAGCAGCCAACCCCTCCGGGACAGGGTACCTAAGGATAATTCACCCCTCCACTTT
CDR3: CASSQPLRDRVPKDNSPLHF
size: -
J: TRBJ1-6
V: TRBV3-1/TRBV3-2
D: TRBD1

DNA: TGTGCCACCAGCAGGGGCGAAAGGGAGCTGTTTTTT
CDR3: CATSRGERELFF
size: -
J: TRBJ2-2
V: TRBV15
D: -

DNA: TGTGCCAGCAGCCTGGACAAAGACTACGAGCAGTACTTC
CDR3: CASSLDKDYEQYF
size: -
J: TRBJ2-7
V: TRBV7-8
D: -

DNA: TGTGCCAGCAAAACGTCTAGTGGGTCCTACGAGCAGTACTTC
CDR3: CASKTSSGSYEQYF
size: -
J: TRBJ2-7
V: TRBV28
D: -

DNA: TGTGCCAGCAGCTTTCGCCGGGAGGATTCTACAGATACGCAGTATTTT
CDR3: CASSFRREDSTDTQYF
size: -
J: TRBJ2-3
V: TRBV11-2
D: TRBD2

DNA: TGTGCCAGCAGCCAAGATACTAGCCCCTACGAGCAGTACTTC
CDR3: CASSQDTSPYEQYF
size: -
J: TRBJ2-7
V: TRBV4-2
D: -

DNA: TGTGCCACCAGCAGAGTACGACAGGGGGGGTCCGAGCAGTACTTC
CDR3: CATSRVRQGGSEQYF
size: -
J: TRBJ2-7
V: TRBV15
D: TRBD1

DNA: TGTGCCAGCAGTTTACTCGGGAGCGCGGACGAGCAGTACTTC
CDR3: CASSLLGSADEQYF
size: -
J: TRBJ2-7
V: TRBV28
D: -

DNA: TGCGCCAGCAGCTTGGCAGGACAACTAAATGAAAAACTGTTTTTT
CDR3: CASSLAGQLNEKLFF
size: -
J: TRBJ1-4
V: TRBV5-1
D: -

DNA: TGTGCCAGTAGGGGGGGTTCTGGGGCCAACGTCCTGACTTTC
CDR3: CASRGGSGANVLTF
size: once
J: TRBJ2-6
V: TRBV19
D: -

DNA: TGTGCCAGCAGTCGACGACAGGGGATTTCGGAAGCTTTCTTT
CDR3: CASSRRQGISEAFF
size: -
J: TRBJ1-1
V: TRBV6-5
D: TRBD1

DNA: TGTGCCAGCAGCCGGGAGGGTAAGGTCGAGCAGTACTTC
CDR3: CASSREGKVEQYF
size: -
J: TRBJ2-7
V: TRBV12-3/TRBV12-4
D: TRBD2

DNA: TGTGCCAGCAGCCAGCGGGACAGGGTCCCCGGGGAGCTGTTTTTT
CDR3: CASSQRDRVPGELFF
size: -
J: TRBJ2-2
V: TRBV7-9
D: TRBD1

DNA: TGCGCCAGCAGCGTAAACTGGAACACCGGGGAGCTGTTTTTT
CDR3: CASSVNWNTGELFF
size: -
J: TRBJ2-2
V: TRBV5-1
D: -